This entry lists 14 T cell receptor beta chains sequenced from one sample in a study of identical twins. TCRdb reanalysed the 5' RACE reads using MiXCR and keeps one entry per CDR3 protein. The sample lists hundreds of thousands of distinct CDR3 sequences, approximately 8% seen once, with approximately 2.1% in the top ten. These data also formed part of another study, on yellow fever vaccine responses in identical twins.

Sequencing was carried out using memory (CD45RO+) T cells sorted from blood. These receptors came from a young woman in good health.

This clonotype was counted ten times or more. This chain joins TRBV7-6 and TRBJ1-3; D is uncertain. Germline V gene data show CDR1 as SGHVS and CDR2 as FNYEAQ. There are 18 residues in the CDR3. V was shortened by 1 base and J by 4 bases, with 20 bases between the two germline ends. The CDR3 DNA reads TGTGCCAGCAGCTTAGACCCTCAGCGGATGGGTACCGGAAACACCATATATTTT. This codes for CASSLDPQRMGTGNTIYF.

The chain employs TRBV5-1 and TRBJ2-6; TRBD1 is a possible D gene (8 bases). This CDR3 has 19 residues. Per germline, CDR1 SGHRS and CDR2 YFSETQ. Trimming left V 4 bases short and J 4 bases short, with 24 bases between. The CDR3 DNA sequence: TGCGCCAGCAGCCCGGGGGGCGGACAGGGAGTCGGCGGGGCCAACGTCCTGACTTTC. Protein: CASSPGGGQGVGGANVLTF.

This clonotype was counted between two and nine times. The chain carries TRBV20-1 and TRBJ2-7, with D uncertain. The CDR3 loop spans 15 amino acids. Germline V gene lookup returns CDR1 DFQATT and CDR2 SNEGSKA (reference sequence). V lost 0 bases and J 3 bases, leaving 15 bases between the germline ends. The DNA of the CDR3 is TGCAGTGCTAGAGATCGACGGTCGGGTTTCTACGAGCAGTACGTC. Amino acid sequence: CSARDRRSGFYEQYV.

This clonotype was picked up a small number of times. CDR3 in DNA: TGTGCCAGCGCCCGTGGGGGACGGCAGTTCTTC. As protein: CASARGGRQFF. The chain employs TRBV6-1 and TRBJ2-1; D tentatively reads TRBD1 or TRBD2 (5 bases each). The CDR3 is 11 amino acids. Germline V gene lookup returns CDR1 MNHNS and CDR2 SASEGT. Trimming took off 8 bases at V and 12 bases at J, with 14 bases between the two ends.

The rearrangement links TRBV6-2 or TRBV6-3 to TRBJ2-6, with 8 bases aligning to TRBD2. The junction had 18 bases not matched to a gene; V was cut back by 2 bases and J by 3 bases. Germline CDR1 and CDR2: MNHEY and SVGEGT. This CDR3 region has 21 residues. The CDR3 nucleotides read TGTGCCAGCAGTTACCTAGCTACGGGGGGGGGTCTACTCTTTGGGGCCAACGTCCTGACTTTC. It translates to CASSYLATGGGLLFGANVLTF.

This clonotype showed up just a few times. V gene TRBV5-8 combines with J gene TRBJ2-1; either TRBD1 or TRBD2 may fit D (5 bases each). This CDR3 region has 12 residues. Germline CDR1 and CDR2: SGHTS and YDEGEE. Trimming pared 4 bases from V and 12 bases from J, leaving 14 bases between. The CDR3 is CASSPKGLAQFF. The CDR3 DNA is TGTGCCAGCAGCCCAAAGGGGCTAGCGCAGTTCTTC.

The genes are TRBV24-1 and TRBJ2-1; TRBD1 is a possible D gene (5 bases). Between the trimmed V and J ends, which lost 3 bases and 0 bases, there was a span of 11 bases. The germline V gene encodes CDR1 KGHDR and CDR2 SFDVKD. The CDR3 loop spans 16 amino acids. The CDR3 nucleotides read TGTGCCACCAGTGATCCTGACAGTAGCTCCTACAATGAGCAGTTCTTC. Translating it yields CATSDPDSSSYNEQFF.

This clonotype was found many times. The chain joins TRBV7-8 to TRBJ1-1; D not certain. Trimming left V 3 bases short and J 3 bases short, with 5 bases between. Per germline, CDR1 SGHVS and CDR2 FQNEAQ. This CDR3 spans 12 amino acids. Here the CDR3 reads CASSFGHTEAFF. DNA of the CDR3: TGTGCCAGCAGCTTCGGTCACACTGAAGCTTTCTTT.

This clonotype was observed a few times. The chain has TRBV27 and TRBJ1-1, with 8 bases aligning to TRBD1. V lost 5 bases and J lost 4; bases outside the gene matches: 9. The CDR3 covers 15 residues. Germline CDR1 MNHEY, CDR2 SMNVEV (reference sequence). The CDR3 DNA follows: TGTGCCAGCAGTCGAGGACAGGGCCGGGTCACTGAAGCTTTCTTT. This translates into CASSRGQGRVTEAFF.

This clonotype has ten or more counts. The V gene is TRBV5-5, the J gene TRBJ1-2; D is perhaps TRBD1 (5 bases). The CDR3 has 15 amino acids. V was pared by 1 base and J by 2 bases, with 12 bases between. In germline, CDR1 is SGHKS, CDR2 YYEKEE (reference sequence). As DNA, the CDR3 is TGTGCCAGCAGCTTGTTTTCCGGGGCAAACTATGGCTACACCTTC. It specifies CASSLFSGANYGYTF.

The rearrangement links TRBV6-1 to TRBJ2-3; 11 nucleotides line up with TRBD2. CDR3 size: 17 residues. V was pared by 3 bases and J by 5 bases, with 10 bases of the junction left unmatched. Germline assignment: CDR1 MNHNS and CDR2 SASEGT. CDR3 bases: TGTGCCAGCAGTGACCTACTAGCGGGGGCGCGGGGAGATACGCAGTATTTT. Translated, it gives CASSDLLAGARGDTQYF.

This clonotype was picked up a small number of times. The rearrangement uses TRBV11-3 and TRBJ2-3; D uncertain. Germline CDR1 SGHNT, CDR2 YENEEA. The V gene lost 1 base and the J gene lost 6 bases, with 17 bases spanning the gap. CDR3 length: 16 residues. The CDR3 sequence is CASSLVASRRLDTQYF. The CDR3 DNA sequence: TGTGCCAGCAGCTTAGTGGCGTCCCGGCGTCTGGATACGCAGTATTTT.

The chain's CDR3 is CASSNPGLQQETQYF. Written as DNA, the CDR3 is TGTGCCAGCAGCAATCCGGGACTACAACAAGAGACCCAGTACTTC. The V and J genes are TRBV3-1 and TRBJ2-5; TRBD2 matches at 7 bases. Germline loops: CDR1 LGHDT, CDR2 YNNKEL (reference sequence). V lost 5 bases, J lost 2 bases, and 8 bases stayed unmatched. The CDR3 has 15 residues.

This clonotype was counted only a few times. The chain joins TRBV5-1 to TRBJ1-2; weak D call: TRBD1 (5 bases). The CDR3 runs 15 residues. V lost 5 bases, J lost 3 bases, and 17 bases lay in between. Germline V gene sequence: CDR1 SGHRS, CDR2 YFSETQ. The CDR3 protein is CASSFRITGDYGYTF. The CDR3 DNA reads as TGCGCCAGCAGTTTTCGGATAACAGGAGACTATGGCTACACCTTC. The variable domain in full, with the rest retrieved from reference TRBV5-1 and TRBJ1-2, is KAGVTQTPRYLIKTRGQQVTLSCSPISGHRSVSWYQQTPGQGLQFLFEYFSETQRNKGNFPGRFSGRQFSNSRSEMNVSTLELGDSALYLCASSFRITGDYGYTFGSGTRLTVV.